These 15 T cell receptor beta chains share one sample of origin, sequenced in a study of shared clonotypes between healthy human individuals. Naive CD8 isolation took CD45RO-negative cells positively selected for CCR7 and excluded terminally differentiated effector memory CD45RA+ cells. Sequenced by immunoSEQ multiplex PCR; TCRdb stores in-frame clones only, minus some. The data hold under 850,000 clones, with 92% observed a single time. The sample consisted of naive CD8+ T cells sorted from blood. The receptor source for this set is a man younger than 40 in good health.

The V and J genes are TRBV30 and TRBJ2-7; perhaps TRBD2 as D (6 bases). Trimming shortened V by 3 bases and J by 4 bases, and 10 bases separated the two germline ends. CDR3 length equals 12 residues. The V gene's germline CDR1 is GTSNPN and CDR2 SVGIG (reference sequence). CDR3 sequence: CAWRDGGYEQYF. The CDR3 nucleotides read TGTGCCTGGAGGGATGGAGGGTACGAGCAGTACTTC.

The V call is TRBV28, the J call TRBJ1-5, with 7 positions matching TRBD1. CDR3 length equals 14 residues. The junction had 3 bases not matched to a gene; V was cut back by 5 bases and J by 2 bases. Germline V gives CDR1 MDHEN, CDR2 SYDVKM. The CDR3 here is CASSITGGNQPQHF. CDR3 coding DNA: TGTGCCAGCAGTATTACAGGGGGCAATCAGCCCCAGCATTTT.

The rearrangement links TRBV7-8 to TRBJ2-1, with 10 nucleotides matching TRBD2. V shed 1 base, J shed 4 bases, and the junction held 4 bases outside the gene matches. CDR1 SGHVS and CDR2 FQNEAQ come from the germline V gene. This CDR3 is built from 16 residues. CDR3 protein: CASSLGLAGEYNEQFF. The DNA for the CDR3 is TGTGCCAGCAGCTTAGGGCTAGCGGGAGAGTACAATGAGCAGTTCTTC. Full variable domain (remainder filled in from reference TRBV7-8 and TRBJ2-1): GAGVSQSPRYKVAKRGQDVALRCDPISGHVSLFWYQQALGQGPEFLTYFQNEAQLDKSGLPSDRFFAERPEGSVSTLKIQRTQQEDSAVYLCASSLGLAGEYNEQFFGPGTRLTVL.

Worth noting for this clone: This could be a read error, since a much larger clone is one nucleotide away. The rearrangement uses TRBV15 and TRBJ2-7; D is undetermined. CDR3 size: 11 residues. Trimming removed 6 bases from V and 2 bases from J, with 5 bases in between. Germline V gene sequence: CDR1 LNHNV, CDR2 YYDKDF (reference sequence). CDR3 sequence (DNA): TGTGCCACCAGTTCCACCTACGAGCAGTACTTC. This gives the protein CATSSTYEQYF. The full variable domain, with the rest looked up from reference TRBV15 and TRBJ2-7, is DAMVIQNPRYQVTQFGKPVTLSCSQTLNHNVMYWYQQKSSQAPKLLFHYYDKDFNNEADTPDNFQSRRPNTSFCFLDIRSPGLGDTAMYLCATSSTYEQYFGPGTRLTVT.

This clone was detected once. V and J are TRBV5-6 and TRBJ2-7, with D maybe TRBD1 (6 bases). Germline V lookup: CDR1 SGHDT, CDR2 YYEEEE. V lost 3 bases, J lost 6 bases, and 10 bases lay in between. The CDR3 has 12 residues. The CDR3 is CASSSNRAEQYF. The CDR3 nucleotides read TGTGCCAGCAGCTCGAACAGGGCCGAGCAGTACTTC. Filled out from reference TRBV5-6 and TRBJ2-7, the complete variable domain reads DAGVTQSPTHLIKTRGQQVTLRCSPKSGHDTVSWYQQALGQGPQFIFQYYEEEERQRGNFPDRFSGHQFPNYSSELNVNALLLGDSALYLCASSSNRAEQYFGPGTRLTVT.

The chain is built from TRBV9 and TRBJ2-1; TRBD1 matches at 12 bases. This CDR3 comprises 16 residues. Germline values: CDR1 SGDLS, CDR2 YYNGEE. The junction had 6 bases not matched to a gene; V was cut back by 0 bases and J by 8 bases. The CDR3 sequence: CASSVVGTGGFDEQFF. DNA for the CDR3: TGTGCCAGCAGCGTAGTTGGGACAGGGGGCTTCGATGAGCAGTTCTTC.

A word on this clone: One base away lies a much larger clone, so this may be a sequencing read error. This CDR3 is also generated by other DNA sequences in the sample. The chain carries TRBV27 and TRBJ2-1; D ambiguous. Germline CDR1 and CDR2: MNHEY and SMNVEV (reference sequence). CDR3 size: 11 residues. V lost 5 bases and J lost 2, with 1 base in between. CDR3 sequence: CASSTYNEQFF. As DNA, the CDR3 is TGTGCCAGCAGTACCTACAATGAGCAGTTCTTC.

The chain links TRBV11-2 to TRBJ2-7, with 7 nucleotides matching TRBD2. The CDR3 spans 13 residues. From germline, CDR1 is SGHAT and CDR2 FQNNGV. The ends lost 11 bases at V and 0 bases at J; junction bases unmatched: 7. The CDR3 sequence is CAERRENSYEQYF. The CDR3 DNA follows: TGTGCCGAAAGGCGGGAGAACTCCTACGAGCAGTACTTC.

The V and J genes are TRBV30 and TRBJ2-1, with 9 bases fitting TRBD1. CDR3 length: 14 residues. Germline V gene data show CDR1 as GTSNPN and CDR2 as SVGIG (reference sequence). V was pared by 5 bases and J by 6 bases, with 8 bases of the junction left unmatched. The CDR3 coding sequence is TGTGCCTGGGCCCCGGGACAGGGCTTCAATGAGCAGTTCTTC. Protein: CAWAPGQGFNEQFF.

The chain is built from TRBV27 and TRBJ1-5, with no clear D. Germline-derived CDR1 and CDR2 are MNHEY and SMNVEV (reference sequence). The CDR3 sequence is 14 residues long. V was pared by 4 bases and J by 0 bases, with 7 bases between. CDR3 sequence (DNA): TGTGCCAGCAGTTGGGGATATAGCAATCAGCCCCAGCATTTT. Its translation: CASSWGYSNQPQHF.

This chain connects TRBV5-1 to TRBJ1-3; D unresolved. This CDR3 comprises 17 residues. Trimming removed 4 bases at V and 0 bases at J, with 17 bases between. The V gene's germline CDR1 is SGHRS and CDR2 YFSETQ. CDR3 in amino acids: CASSASGGMSSGNTIYF. The CDR3 DNA follows: TGCGCCAGCAGCGCATCCGGAGGGATGAGCTCTGGAAACACCATATATTTT.

This chain links TRBV7-2 with TRBJ1-2; D ambiguous. Trimming stripped 2 bases from V and 8 bases from J, with 15 bases between. Germline assignment: CDR1 SGHTA and CDR2 FQGNSA. The CDR3 loop spans 14 amino acids. The CDR3 DNA is TGTGCCAGCAGCTTACCCTGGACGGGTGGCGGCTACACCTTC. Its protein is CASSLPWTGGGYTF.

The J gene is TRBJ2-3, the V gene TRBV27; no reliable D call. The V and J ends lost 6 bases and 0 bases respectively, with 16 bases between them. Germline V CDR1 and CDR2: MNHEY, SMNVEV (reference sequence). CDR3 length equals 16 residues. CDR3 in DNA: TGTGCCAGCAGCTTGGCGGTTTCCGAGAGCACAGATACGCAGTATTTT. It is translated as CASSLAVSESTDTQYF.

J is TRBJ2-7 and V is TRBV5-1, with D perhaps matching TRBD1 (5 bases). Trimming removed 4 bases at V and 0 bases at J, with 17 bases between. Germline lookup yields CDR1 SGHRS and CDR2 YFSETQ. There are 16 residues in the CDR3. The CDR3 DNA reads as TGCGCCAGCAGCCCCGAGGCACAGGCTAGCTCCTACGAGCAGTACTTC. It codes for CASSPEAQASSYEQYF. Full variable domain (outside the CDR3, taken from reference TRBV5-1 and TRBJ2-7): KAGVTQTPRYLIKTRGQQVTLSCSPISGHRSVSWYQQTPGQGLQFLFEYFSETQRNKGNFPGRFSGRQFSNSRSEMNVSTLELGDSALYLCASSPEAQASSYEQYFGPGTRLTVT.

The rearrangement uses TRBV15 and TRBJ2-7; D not certain. V lost 0 bases and J 6 bases, leaving 9 bases between the germline ends. Germline CDR1 and CDR2: LNHNV and YYDKDF (reference sequence). CDR3 length equals 13 residues. The CDR3: CATSRDHNGEQYF. The CDR3 nucleotides read TGTGCCACCAGCAGAGATCACAACGGCGAGCAGTACTTC.